The 9 T cell receptor beta chains presented below share a single source sample, sequenced in a study of T-cell memory formation after mild COVID-19. Each CDR3 protein is one row after TCRdb ran MiXCR on the 5' RACE reads. Of fewer than 90,000 distinct CDR3 sequences listed, approximately 14% are singletons. The sample was PBMCs or a T cell subset sorted from them (not recorded which). These receptors were obtained from an adult woman who had mild COVID-19 (a few samples of this study predate the infection). Cell type and time point are not known.

The table lists this clonotype with a few counts. The rearrangement joins TRBV30 to TRBJ1-1; D ambiguous. Germline values: CDR1 GTSNPN, CDR2 SVGIG (reference sequence). There are 11 residues in the CDR3. V was pared by 5 bases and J by 5 bases, with 9 bases between. CDR3 sequence: CAWRRVTEAFF. The DNA of the CDR3 is TGTGCCTGGCGCCGGGTGACTGAAGCTTTCTTT.

V and J are TRBV29-1 and TRBJ2-1; D is uncertain. The germline gives CDR1 SQVTM, CDR2 ANQGSEA. The CDR3 is made up of 12 amino acids. Trimming pared 2 bases from V and 4 bases from J, leaving 6 bases between. The CDR3 reads CSVERRYNEQFF. CDR3 coding DNA: TGCAGCGTTGAACGGCGGTACAATGAGCAGTTCTTC.

This clonotype came up a few times. The chain employs TRBV20-1 and TRBJ2-7; 7 bases line up with TRBD1. The V and J ends lost 5 bases and 5 bases, in that order; junction bases with no gene match: 6. Per the germline V gene, CDR1 is DFQATT and CDR2 is SNEGSKA (reference sequence). This CDR3 comprises 12 residues. In nucleotides, the CDR3 is TGCAGTGCTGGGGACAGTATACACGAGCAGTACTTC. It specifies CSAGDSIHEQYF.

The chain links TRBV15 to TRBJ2-3; D not certain. Germline V gene sequence: CDR1 LNHNV, CDR2 YYDKDF (reference sequence). Trimming removed 2 bases from V and 2 bases from J, with 11 bases in between. The CDR3 spans 15 residues. CDR3 DNA: TGTGCCACCAGCAGAACTCGAGGAACCACAGATACGCAGTATTTT. Its translation is CATSRTRGTTDTQYF.

The rearrangement links TRBV7-6 to TRBJ2-1; 9 bases are shared with TRBD1. With 2 bases clipped from V and 7 bases from J, the junction kept 12 bases outside the gene matches. CDR1 and CDR2 from the germline V gene are SGHVS and FNYEAQ. This CDR3 is 17 amino acids long. CDR3 protein: CASSLRVGTGFWNEQFF. CDR3 DNA sequence: TGTGCCAGCAGCTTACGAGTGGGGACAGGGTTTTGGAATGAGCAGTTCTTC.

This clonotype was seen more than once but under ten times. The genes are TRBV7-8 and TRBJ2-1; 7 bases align to TRBD2. The CDR3 sequence is 14 residues long. CDR1 SGHVS and CDR2 FQNEAQ come from the germline V gene. Unmatched junction bases numbered 8, after V lost 8 bases and J lost 4 bases. In DNA form, the CDR3 reads TGTGCCAGCTTTGCGGGAGTAGAATACAATGAGCAGTTCTTC. Its translation: CASFAGVEYNEQFF. The full variable domain, with the rest looked up from reference TRBV7-8 and TRBJ2-1, is GAGVSQSPRYKVAKRGQDVALRCDPISGHVSLFWYQQALGQGPEFLTYFQNEAQLDKSGLPSDRFFAERPEGSVSTLKIQRTQQEDSAVYLCASFAGVEYNEQFFGPGTRLTVL.

V is TRBV20-1 and J is TRBJ2-3, with 9 bases fitting TRBD2. Germline trimming cut 5 bases from V and 1 base from J; bases unmatched to any gene: 4. CDR3 length equals 14 residues. Per germline, CDR1 DFQATT and CDR2 SNEGSKA (reference sequence). CDR3: CSAPKRGGTDTQYF. In nucleotides, the CDR3 is TGCAGTGCTCCTAAGCGGGGGGGCACAGATACGCAGTATTTT.

The gene calls are TRBV12-3 or TRBV12-4 and TRBJ2-2; 7 nucleotides agree with TRBD1. V was pared by 6 bases and J by 3 bases, with 7 bases of the junction left unmatched. This CDR3 comprises 15 residues. The CDR3, as DNA: TGTGCCAGCAGCCTCGGACAGGAGCACACCGGGGAGCTGTTTTTT. Translation gives CASSLGQEHTGELFF.

This chain connects TRBV11-2 to TRBJ2-7, with a possible D match to TRBD2 (6 bases). Trimming removed 3 bases at V and 2 bases at J, with 11 bases between. Germline V lookup: CDR1 SGHAT, CDR2 FQNNGV. This CDR3 is built from 14 residues. CDR3 nucleotides: TGTGCCAGCAGCTTGGCGGGGATGGCCTACGAGCAGTACTTC. It yields the protein CASSLAGMAYEQYF.